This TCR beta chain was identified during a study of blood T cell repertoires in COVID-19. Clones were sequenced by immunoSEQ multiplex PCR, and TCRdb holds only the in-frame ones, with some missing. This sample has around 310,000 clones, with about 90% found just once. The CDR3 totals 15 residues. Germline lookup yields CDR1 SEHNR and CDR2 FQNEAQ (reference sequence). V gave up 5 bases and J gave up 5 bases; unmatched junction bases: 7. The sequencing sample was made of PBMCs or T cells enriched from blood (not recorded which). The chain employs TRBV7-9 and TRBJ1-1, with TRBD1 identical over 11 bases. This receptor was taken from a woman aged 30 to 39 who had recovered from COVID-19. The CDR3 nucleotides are TGTGCCAGCAGCCCCCAAGGACAGGGGGCGACTGAAGCTTTCTTT. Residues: CASSPQGQGATEAFF.